This T cell receptor beta chain was sequenced in a study of prognosis after radiotherapy for stage I lung cancer. Study-wide context: The non-small cell lung cancer patients were all regarded as unsuitable for surgery on medical grounds. The study, taken as a whole, reports: The authors did not determine whether the expanded TCR clones were tumor-specific.

Trimming removed 3 bases from V and 4 bases from J, with 13 bases in between. This CDR3 spans 14 amino acids. Germline V gives CDR1 MDHEN, CDR2 SYDVKM. This clonotype is judged medium-sized. Its antigen is undetermined. Two rounds of multiplex PCR amplified TCR beta CDR3 from genomic DNA. The first round of PCR was done with primers that matched each TRBV and TRBJ gene. One entry per CDR3 protein results from TCRdb running MiXCR on the multiplex PCR reads. The sample carries over 12,000 distinct CDR3 sequences, 28% recorded once. The starting material was PBMCs, obtained before or after stereotactic body radiation therapy (not recorded which). The gene calls are TRBV28 and TRBJ2-7; TRBD2 is a possible D gene (6 bases). This sequence originates from a donor of 50 years or more with non-small cell lung cancer. CDR3 DNA: TGTGCCAGCAGTTTGGTAGCGGATCGTTACGAGCAGTACTTC. This sequence encodes CASSLVADRYEQYF.